The 21 T cell receptor beta chains in this list originate from one sample, sequenced in a study of cytomegalovirus exposure and HLA in healthy donors. Amplification used 60 Vbeta primers and 13 Jbeta primers. Repertoires were generated with immunoSEQ multiplex PCR, while TCRdb's copy carries only in-frame clones and drops some. This sample has 150,000 or so clones, with over 70% found just once. Material for sequencing was PBMCs. These receptors were collected from a man aged 30-40 years in good health and CMV-seropositive.

The V and J genes are TRBV7-6 and TRBJ1-5; no definite D call. In germline, CDR1 is SGHVS, CDR2 FNYEAQ. The V end was cut by 5 bases, the J end by 0 bases, with 8 bases between. The length of the CDR3 is 14 residues. The CDR3 is CASSAGSSNQPQHF. The DNA of the CDR3 is TGTGCCAGCAGCGCCGGGTCTAGCAATCAGCCCCAGCATTTT. Using reference TRBV7-6 and TRBJ1-5 for the parts outside the CDR3, the full variable domain is GAGVSQSPRYKVTKRGQDVALRCDPISGHVSLYWYRQALGQGPEFLTYFNYEAQQDKSGLPNDRFSAERPEGSISTLTIQRTEQRDSAMYRCASSAGSSNQPQHFGDGTRLSIL.

This clone was seen once. The chain recombines TRBV27 with TRBJ1-2, with 8 bases identical to TRBD1. Germline CDR1 MNHEY, CDR2 SMNVEV (reference sequence). This CDR3 comprises 15 residues. V trimming: 3 bases; J trimming: 4 bases; junction bases outside the gene matches: 7. DNA for the CDR3: TGTGCCAGCAGTTTCCATGGACAGGGCGGCTATGGCTACACCTTC. The encoded protein is CASSFHGQGGYGYTF.

V is TRBV25-1 and J is TRBJ2-1; 13 bases map to TRBD2. CDR1 is MGHDK, CDR2 SYGVNS, per germline. The V gene end was trimmed by 9 bases and the J gene end by 5 bases; junction bases not matched to a gene: 16. CDR3 length equals 18 residues. Here the CDR3 reads CASGGGGLAGVSNNEQFF. The CDR3 DNA is TGTGCCAGTGGAGGAGGTGGACTAGCGGGAGTTTCGAACAATGAGCAGTTCTTC.

The J gene is TRBJ1-4, the V gene TRBV2; unclear D gene. Germline V gives CDR1 SNHLY, CDR2 FYNNEI. The CDR3 loop spans 12 amino acids. V lost 0 bases and J 10 bases, leaving 6 bases between the germline ends. DNA of the CDR3: TGTGCCAGCAGTGAAGCGCCCGGAAAACTGTTTTTT. Translating gives CASSEAPGKLFF.

The V call is TRBV18, the J call TRBJ2-1; maybe TRBD1 (6 bases). The CDR3 runs 11 residues. Germline CDR1 and CDR2: KGHSH and LQKENI. The ends were cut back, 3 bases at V and 12 bases at J, with 9 bases in the middle. CDR3 amino acids: CASSPDSPQFF. The CDR3 coding sequence is TGTGCCAGCTCACCGGACAGTCCGCAGTTCTTC. The full variable domain, with the rest looked up from reference TRBV18 and TRBJ2-1, is NAGVMQNPRHLVRRRGQEARLRCSPMKGHSHVYWYRQLPEEGLKFMVYLQKENIIDESGMPKERFSAEFPKEGPSILRIQQVVRGDSAAYFCASSPDSPQFFGPGTRLTVL.

V gene TRBV5-6 combines with J gene TRBJ1-1; no definite D call. The CDR3 contains 15 residues. Trimming took 0 bases from V and 1 from J, leaving 10 bases between them. CDR1 and CDR2 (germline): SGHDT, YYEEEE. The CDR3 coding sequence is TGTGCCAGCAGCTTGGCGCCGGGGTCGAACACTGAAGCTTTCTTT. It translates to CASSLAPGSNTEAFF.

The chain combines TRBV10-3 with TRBJ1-4, with 10 bases that match TRBD1. The J segment lost 3 bases and the V segment lost 3 bases, leaving 4 bases of the junction unmatched. Germline CDR1 reads ENHRY; CDR2 reads SYGVKD. The CDR3 has 16 residues. The CDR3 DNA is TGTGCCATCAGTGACCGGACAGGGGGTTCTAATGAAAAACTGTTTTTT. Protein product: CAISDRTGGSNEKLFF.

The chain uses TRBV11-2 and TRBJ1-1; the match to TRBD1 covers 12 bases. The CDR3 has 19 residues. The germline CDR1 and CDR2 sequences are SGHAT and FQNNGV. V shed 0 bases, J shed 0 bases, and the junction held 8 bases outside the gene matches. The CDR3 reads CASSLEGTGGALMNTEAFF. CDR3 in DNA: TGTGCCAGCAGCTTAGAGGGGACAGGGGGCGCTTTGATGAACACTGAAGCTTTCTTT. Based on the CDR3 plus reference TRBV11-2 and TRBJ1-1, the full variable domain is EAGVAQSPRYKIIEKRQSVAFWCNPISGHATLYWYQQILGQGPKLLIQFQNNGVVDDSQLPKDRFSAERLKGVDSTLKIQPAKLEDSAVYLCASSLEGTGGALMNTEAFFGQGTRLTVV.

The rearrangement uses TRBV9 and TRBJ2-1; D gene unclear. The germline CDR1 and CDR2 sequences are SGDLS and YYNGEE. The CDR3 extends over 15 amino acids. The V and J ends lost 4 bases and 0 bases respectively, with 11 bases between them. This chain's CDR3 is CASSPGSSSYNEQFF. The DNA of the CDR3 is TGTGCCAGCAGCCCGGGTTCGAGCTCCTACAATGAGCAGTTCTTC.

The chain recombines TRBV9 with TRBJ1-2; D may be TRBD1 (6 bases). V gave up 3 bases and J gave up 8 bases, with 14 bases separating them. The CDR3 is 13 amino acids. Germline CDR1 reads SGDLS; CDR2 reads YYNGEE. The CDR3 DNA follows: TGTGCCAGCAGCGCCGGACAGAACTGGGGCTACACCTTC. It specifies CASSAGQNWGYTF.

The chain couples TRBV28 to TRBJ2-2, with a possible D match to TRBD1 (5 bases). V was trimmed by 4 bases and J by 2 bases, leaving 11 bases between them. The CDR3 runs to 15 residues. Germline V gene sequence: CDR1 MDHEN, CDR2 SYDVKM. The CDR3 nucleotides are TGTGCCAGCAGTTCACCAGGGATTAACACCGGGGAGCTGTTTTTT. Amino acids: CASSSPGINTGELFF.

V gene TRBV7-9 combines with J gene TRBJ2-5, with 13 bases fitting TRBD2. The CDR3 runs 18 residues. V shed 3 bases, J shed 4 bases, and the junction held 11 bases outside the gene matches. The germline V gene has CDR1 SEHNR and CDR2 FQNEAQ (reference sequence). Here the CDR3 reads CASSFGKEGLAGRETQYF. CDR3 nucleotide sequence: TGTGCCAGCAGCTTCGGCAAAGAGGGACTAGCGGGAAGAGAGACCCAGTACTTC.

Details on this clone: The junction and the germline gene differ at one end; a read error may be behind it. Other DNA sequences in the sample encode the same CDR3. The chain joins TRBV29-1 to TRBJ1-1, with D perhaps TRBD1 (6 bases). Germline CDR1 reads SQVTM; CDR2 reads ANQGSEA. The CDR3 contains 18 residues. The CDR3 here is CSANLPLDRVGGDTEAFF. DNA of the CDR3: TGCAGCGCTAACCTCCCACTTGATAGGGTGGGGGGGGACACTGAGGCTTTCTTT.

The chain links TRBV5-1 to TRBJ1-1; weak D call: TRBD1 (5 bases). V was cut by 5 bases and J by 1 base, with 9 bases left in between. Germline loops: CDR1 SGHRS, CDR2 YFSETQ. The CDR3 is 13 residues long. The CDR3 DNA sequence: TGCGCCAGCAGACGAGACAGGAACACTGAAGCTTTCTTT. Translating gives CASRRDRNTEAFF.

V is TRBV30 and J is TRBJ2-5; TRBD1 agrees at 8 bases. The CDR3 runs to 12 residues. V shed 5 bases and J 4 bases; nucleotides not matched to a gene: 3. In germline, CDR1 is GTSNPN, CDR2 SVGIG (reference sequence). The CDR3 reads CAWRTGLETQYF. CDR3 DNA sequence: TGTGCCTGGCGGACAGGGCTAGAGACCCAGTACTTC.

The chain is built from TRBV5-1 and TRBJ2-7; D possibly corresponds to TRBD2 (5 bases). Germline lookup yields CDR1 SGHRS and CDR2 YFSETQ. V was trimmed by 4 bases and J by 5 bases, leaving 13 bases between them. The CDR3 runs 13 residues. The CDR3 sequence is CASSLGESHEQYF. CDR3 in DNA: TGCGCCAGCAGCCTGGGAGAATCTCACGAGCAGTACTTC.

V and J are TRBV5-6 and TRBJ2-3, with 12 bases that match TRBD2. V lost 0 bases, J lost 0 bases, and 5 bases stayed unmatched. The CDR3 sequence is 18 residues long. The germline CDR1 and CDR2 sequences are SGHDT and YYEEEE. Here the CDR3 reads CASSLGLAGEDSTDTQYF. CDR3 in DNA: TGTGCCAGCAGCTTGGGACTAGCGGGAGAGGATAGCACAGATACGCAGTATTTT.

The J gene is TRBJ2-7, the V gene TRBV4-1; a possible D gene is TRBD2 (5 bases). In germline, CDR1 is MGHRA, CDR2 YSYEKL. The CDR3 length is 14 residues. V lost 3 bases to trimming and J lost 6 bases, with 15 bases between them. The DNA for the CDR3 is TGCGCCAGCAGCCACAAGACACTAGGCGGCGAGCAGTACTTC. Translating it yields CASSHKTLGGEQYF.

The rearrangement uses TRBV4-2 and TRBJ2-1; 12 nucleotides line up with TRBD2. Germline V gene lookup returns CDR1 LGHNA and CDR2 YNFKEQ. Trimming removed 0 bases from V and 9 bases from J; junction bases left unmatched: 6. The CDR3 contains 16 residues. CDR3 DNA: TGTGCCAGCAGCCAAGATAGGCTAGCGGGAGGGTGTGAGCAGTTCTTC. Encoded protein: CASSQDRLAGGCEQFF.

The table lists this clone with a few counts. J is TRBJ1-5 and V is TRBV6-1; the D gene is possibly TRBD1 (5 bases). This CDR3 has 15 residues. CDR1 is MNHNS, CDR2 SASEGT, per germline. The ends were cut back, 1 base at V and 2 bases at J, with 9 bases in the middle. For the CDR3, the DNA is TGTGCCAGCAGTGAAGACGGGGGGGGCAATCAGCCCCAGCATTTT. Its protein is CASSEDGGGNQPQHF.

The gene calls are TRBV7-9 and TRBJ2-7, with TRBD2 as a possible D gene (5 bases). Per germline, CDR1 SEHNR and CDR2 FQNEAQ (reference sequence). CDR3 size: 13 residues. The germline V and J ends were trimmed by 3 bases and 7 bases, with 13 bases remaining between them. The CDR3 here is CASSFEGQREQYF. DNA for the CDR3: TGTGCCAGCAGCTTCGAGGGTCAACGGGAGCAGTACTTC.